The 29 T cell receptor beta chains below were found in one sample sequenced in a study of identical twins (dated by TCRdb to 2015 to 2016). Library generation was performed with 5' RACE. The instrument was an Illumina HiSeq 2000. TCRdb reprocessed the public reads (quality trimming at Q25 with fastp, clone calling with MiXCR) and kept in-frame beta chains. Entries are consolidated by CDR3 protein sequence, retaining the most common genes and DNA. This sample comprises hundreds of thousands of distinct CDR3 sequences, less than 10% of them detected only once. The top ten hold more than 0.75% of the sample. These sequences were also reported in another study, on yellow fever vaccine responses in identical twins.

The sample was PBMCs. All receptors derive from a woman younger than 30 in good health.

V is TRBV4-3 and J is TRBJ2-2; no clear D gene. The CDR3 is 16 amino acids. Germline-derived CDR1 and CDR2 are LGHNA and YSLEER. Deletions cut 0 bases from V and 9 bases from J, with 17 bases between. CDR3 coding DNA: TGCGCCAGCAGCCAAGATCGTCCCCCGCAGGCCCGGGAGCTGTTTTTT. Its translation is CASSQDRPPQARELFF.

This clonotype was counted ten times or more. The CDR3 DNA follows: TGTGCCAGCAGCGGGACAGGGAGCAATCAGCCCCAGCATTTT. Encoded protein: CASSGTGSNQPQHF. The chain joins TRBV6-1 to TRBJ1-5; TRBD1 aligns across 9 bases. The CDR3 has 14 residues. Germline V gene lookup returns CDR1 MNHNS and CDR2 SASEGT. V lost 6 bases to trimming and J lost 1 base; unmatched junction nucleotides: 1.

The V and J genes are TRBV5-1 and TRBJ2-1; 7 nucleotides align to TRBD1. Germline V gene data show CDR1 as SGHRS and CDR2 as YFSETQ. The J segment lost 6 bases and the V segment lost 4 bases, leaving 7 bases of the junction unmatched. This CDR3 has 14 amino acids. CDR3 sequence reads: CASSETGKVNEQFF. The CDR3 DNA reads TGCGCCAGCAGCGAGACAGGGAAAGTCAATGAGCAGTTCTTC.

This clonotype was seen at least ten times. This chain connects TRBV12-3 or TRBV12-4 to TRBJ2-1; 9 bases match TRBD2. V gave up 6 bases and J gave up 1 base; unmatched junction bases: 7. The length of the CDR3 is 16 residues. CDR3 amino acids: CASRVTSGRSYNEQFF. The CDR3 DNA is TGTGCCAGCAGGGTGACTAGCGGTCGATCCTACAATGAGCAGTTCTTC.

This clonotype was seen repeatedly, ten times or more. The chain has TRBV2 and TRBJ2-3; D is unclear. The CDR3 length is 14 residues. Per germline, CDR1 SNHLY and CDR2 FYNNEI. V lost 6 bases and J 0 bases, leaving 10 bases between the germline ends. Here the CDR3 reads CASRLGISTDTQYF. CDR3 DNA sequence: TGTGCCAGCAGACTGGGGATTAGCACAGATACGCAGTATTTT.

Remarks on this clonotype: Relative to the germline gene, one junction end is altered; a read error may explain this. The V gene is TRBV3-1, the J gene TRBJ1-5; D possibly corresponds to TRBD1 (5 bases). This CDR3 comprises 11 residues. Germline values: CDR1 LGHDT, CDR2 YNNKEL (reference sequence). The CDR3 spells CASSQGGTWIF. The CDR3 bases are TGTGCCAGCAGCCAAGGAGGGACCTGGATTTTT.

This clonotype was found many times. The chain is built from TRBV11-1 and TRBJ2-6, with 8 bases lining up with TRBD1. The CDR3 runs to 18 residues. The J segment lost 2 bases and the V segment lost 5 bases, leaving 11 bases of the junction unmatched. From germline, CDR1 is SGHAT and CDR2 FQDESV (reference sequence). CDR3 protein: CASSQGQDYEAGANVLTF. CDR3 in DNA: TGTGCCAGCAGCCAGGGACAGGATTACGAGGCTGGGGCCAACGTCCTGACTTTC.

The rearrangement joins TRBV2 to TRBJ2-1; D assignment may be TRBD1 or TRBD2 (6 bases each). V lost 2 bases and J 5 bases, leaving 7 bases between the germline ends. The CDR3 has 13 amino acids. The germline V gene has CDR1 SNHLY and CDR2 FYNNEI. CDR3 DNA: TGTGCCAGCAGTGAAAGGGGGGACAATGAGCAGTTCTTC. Protein: CASSERGDNEQFF.

This clonotype was seen a handful of times. The chain recombines TRBV4-2 with TRBJ2-1, with 14 positions matching TRBD2. Germline V gene lookup returns CDR1 LGHNA and CDR2 YNFKEQ. This CDR3 is built from 22 residues. J gave up 7 bases and V 4 bases, and 24 bases lay outside the gene matches. The CDR3 bases are TGTGCCAGCAGCCCCGTGTCCCTTTCGGCAGGGAGAGGGACTAGCGGGAGTAATGAGCAGTTCTTC. Encoded protein: CASSPVSLSAGRGTSGSNEQFF.

V and J are TRBV6-2 or TRBV6-3 and TRBJ2-7, with 9 bases identical to TRBD1. V lost 0 bases, J lost 5 bases, and 2 bases stayed unmatched. Germline V lookup: CDR1 MNHEY, CDR2 SVGEGT. CDR3 length: 14 amino acids. The CDR3 DNA sequence: TGTGCCAGCAGTTACTCCGGGACAGGGAACGAGCAGTACTTC. As protein: CASSYSGTGNEQYF.

This clonotype showed up just a few times. The V and J genes are TRBV9 and TRBJ2-3, with TRBD1 identical over 7 bases. The length of the CDR3 is 15 residues. Germline lookup yields CDR1 SGDLS and CDR2 YYNGEE. Trimming cost V 5 bases and J 6 bases; bases outside gene matches: 12. CDR3 sequence (DNA): TGTGCCAGCAGTGGAGTTACAGGGGATTGGGATACGCAGTATTTT. It codes for CASSGVTGDWDTQYF.

Ten or more counts support this clonotype. The gene calls are TRBV29-1 and TRBJ2-1, with D perhaps TRBD1 (7 bases). Trimming took 6 bases from V and 2 from J, leaving 14 bases between them. Germline-derived CDR1 and CDR2 are SQVTM and ANQGSEA. The CDR3 consists of 14 residues. This chain's CDR3 is CSVDQGGTYNEQFF. The CDR3 DNA is TGCAGCGTAGACCAGGGGGGAACCTACAATGAGCAGTTCTTC.

This clonotype was observed at least ten times. This chain links TRBV6-1 with TRBJ1-5, with D perhaps matching TRBD1 (6 bases). The CDR3 loop spans 15 amino acids. Germline CDR1 MNHNS, CDR2 SASEGT. V was trimmed by 6 bases and J by 5 bases, leaving 17 bases between them. DNA for the CDR3: TGTGCCAGCAGAAGCAGGGGTGAGCCGGATCAGCCCCAGCATTTT. This encodes CASRSRGEPDQPQHF.

V gene TRBV6-1 combines with J gene TRBJ2-7; 7 positions match TRBD2. The J segment lost 5 bases and the V segment lost 6 bases, leaving 10 bases of the junction unmatched. The CDR3 runs 14 residues. Per the germline V gene, CDR1 is MNHNS and CDR2 is SASEGT. For the CDR3, the DNA is TGTGCCAGCAGCACCCGGGGAGGGAGGGACGAGCAGTACTTC. Protein product: CASSTRGGRDEQYF.

This chain uses TRBV20-1 with TRBJ2-3; the D is unclear. V was clipped by 0 bases and J by 5 bases, with 9 bases between them. The CDR3 loop spans 13 amino acids. Germline lookup yields CDR1 DFQATT and CDR2 SNEGSKA (reference sequence). CDR3 loop: CSARDPEKDTQYF. CDR3 bases: TGCAGTGCTAGAGATCCCGAGAAAGATACGCAGTATTTT.

Here the CDR3 reads CSVVPGLAGDGEQFF. The DNA for the CDR3 is TGCAGCGTAGTGCCGGGACTAGCGGGAGATGGTGAGCAGTTCTTC. The J gene is TRBJ2-1, the V gene TRBV29-1, with 14 bases identical to TRBD2. The CDR3 covers 15 residues. From germline, CDR1 is SQVTM and CDR2 ANQGSEA. The trim removed 6 bases at V and 9 bases at J, leaving 10 bases unmatched.

This clonotype has more than one count but fewer than ten. The V and J genes are TRBV5-6 and TRBJ2-7; a weak D match, TRBD1 (6 bases). CDR1 and CDR2 (germline): SGHDT, YYEEEE. CDR3 length: 15 residues. V was cut by 1 base and J by 4 bases, with 15 bases left in between. DNA for the CDR3: TGTGCCAGCAGCTTGCTTACAGGGAAGGAATACGAGCAGTACTTC. Encoded protein: CASSLLTGKEYEQYF.

In its sample, this clonotype was seen a few times. This chain connects TRBV7-2 to TRBJ2-7; tentative D call: TRBD1 (5 bases). Germline assignment: CDR1 SGHTA and CDR2 FQGNSA. Trimming pared 2 bases from V and 2 bases from J, leaving 10 bases between. The CDR3 covers 14 residues. CDR3 amino acids: CASSLKGPTYEQYF. The DNA of the CDR3 is TGTGCCAGCAGCTTAAAGGGGCCAACCTACGAGCAGTACTTC. Full variable domain (remainder filled in from reference TRBV7-2 and TRBJ2-7): GAGVSQSPSNKVTEKGKDVELRCDPISGHTALYWYRQSLGQGLEFLIYFQGNSAPDKSGLPSDRFSAERTGGSVSTLTIQRTQQEDSAVYLCASSLKGPTYEQYFGPGTRLTVT.

This clonotype occurred a few times. The chain has TRBV5-1 and TRBJ2-7; D remains ambiguous. The CDR3 is 14 amino acids. Trimming left V 2 bases short and J 4 bases short, with 13 bases between. Germline V CDR1 and CDR2: SGHRS, YFSETQ. The CDR3 reads CASSFRMGQYEQYF. CDR3 sequence (DNA): TGCGCCAGCAGCTTCAGGATGGGTCAGTACGAGCAGTACTTC.

The chain is built from TRBV10-2 and TRBJ1-2; 9 nucleotides match TRBD1. The CDR3 is 14 amino acids. V was clipped by 6 bases and J by 5 bases; unmatched bases: 7. Germline V gene sequence: CDR1 WSHSY, CDR2 SAAADI. The CDR3 DNA sequence: TGCGCCAGCAGCCGGGACAGGGTTTCGTATGGCTACACCTTC. Translation: CASSRDRVSYGYTF.

This clonotype showed up many times. V is TRBV7-2 and J is TRBJ2-3; 10 bases agree with TRBD2. The ends lost 0 bases at V and 4 bases at J; junction bases unmatched: 4. The germline CDR1 and CDR2 sequences are SGHTA and FQGNSA. The CDR3 consists of 16 residues. The CDR3 region is CASSLAAGGRADTQYF. The CDR3 DNA reads as TGTGCCAGCAGCTTAGCAGCGGGGGGGCGGGCAGATACGCAGTATTTT.

The gene calls are TRBV6-5 and TRBJ2-5; D is perhaps TRBD2 (7 bases). V shed 3 bases and J shed 1 base, with 15 bases lying between them. The germline CDR1 and CDR2 sequences are MNHEY and SVGAGI. The CDR3 has 16 residues. CDR3 region: CASSYSTGGLQETQYF. The CDR3 region has the DNA TGTGCCAGCAGTTATTCGACGGGGGGCCTCCAAGAGACCCAGTACTTC.

The V call is TRBV14, the J call TRBJ2-2; D is possibly TRBD1 or TRBD2 (6 bases each). The CDR3 contains 15 residues. In germline, CDR1 is SGHDN, CDR2 FVKESK. Trimming shortened V by 4 bases and J by 4 bases, and 13 bases separated the two germline ends. CDR3 nucleotide sequence: TGTGCCAGCAGCCGAGGAGGGGGACTCACCGGGGAGCTGTTTTTT. It yields the protein CASSRGGGLTGELFF.

This clonotype was found many times. The rearrangement links TRBV12-3 or TRBV12-4 to TRBJ1-5; D is ambiguous. This CDR3 spans 12 amino acids. V lost 6 bases, J lost 7 bases, and 10 bases lay in between. The CDR3 loop is CASRGFNQPQHF. The CDR3 DNA follows: TGTGCCAGCAGAGGGTTTAACCAGCCCCAGCATTTT.

This clonotype was detected ten times or more. The rearrangement uses TRBV7-3 and TRBJ2-3, with D possibly being TRBD2 (7 bases). Trimming stripped 1 base from V and 4 bases from J, with 12 bases between. CDR1 is SGHTA and CDR2 is FQGTGA in the germline V gene. The CDR3 has 15 amino acids. DNA for the CDR3: TGTGCCAGCAGCTTAAAGGGGGGGCCCCCAGATACGCAGTATTTT. Protein product: CASSLKGGPPDTQYF.

This clonotype has more than one count but fewer than ten. The chain uses TRBV3-1 and TRBJ2-7, with 8 bases matching TRBD2. V shed 4 bases, J shed 1 base, and the junction held 3 bases outside the gene matches. This CDR3 has 14 residues. CDR1 is LGHDT and CDR2 is YNNKEL in the germline V gene (reference sequence). The CDR3 DNA reads as TGTGCCAGCAGCCGAATAGCGGGATCCTACGAGCAGTACTTC. Protein product: CASSRIAGSYEQYF.

The chain carries TRBV11-1 and TRBJ1-1; D unclear. The CDR3 is 15 residues long. V lost 0 bases and J 1 base, leaving 9 bases between the germline ends. Germline V lookup: CDR1 SGHAT, CDR2 FQDESV (reference sequence). The CDR3 loop reads CASSLARVQNTEAFF. The CDR3 DNA reads TGTGCCAGCAGCTTAGCCCGGGTACAGAACACTGAAGCTTTCTTT.

The sample holds many counts of this clonotype. The gene calls are TRBV6-2 or TRBV6-3 and TRBJ2-2; D gene ambiguous. Trimming took off 0 bases at V and 6 bases at J, with 5 bases between the two ends. The CDR3 contains 13 residues. Germline CDR1 is MNHEY and CDR2 is SVGEGT. CDR3 region: CASSYSRSGELFF. Written as DNA, the CDR3 is TGTGCCAGCAGTTACTCGCGGTCCGGGGAGCTGTTTTTT.

This clonotype came up a few times. The chain carries TRBV6-2 or TRBV6-3 and TRBJ2-3, with TRBD2 matching 10 bases. This CDR3 has 16 residues. Germline loops: CDR1 MNHEY, CDR2 SVGEGT. The junction had 14 bases not matched to a gene; V was cut back by 7 bases and J by 7 bases. The CDR3 DNA is TGTGCCAGCACCCAGGTAGTAGCGGGAGGACGGTATACGCAGTATTTT. Its protein is CASTQVVAGGRYTQYF.